This T cell receptor beta chain was retrieved from a study of T cell changes during pregnancy in multiple sclerosis. TCRdb's copy holds only in-frame clones and misses some; the assay was immunoSEQ multiplex PCR. There are about 68,000 clones in the sample; about 89% occur only once, and around 0.9% lies in the top ten. Sequenced material: peripheral blood, taken in the second trimester of pregnancy. This sequence was found in a female donor with multiple sclerosis, enrolled in a pregnancy study.

The CDR3 region has the DNA TGTGCCAGTCGGGGGGGGCAGAACACCGGGGAGCTGTTTTTT. Its translation is CASRGGQNTGELFF. V is TRBV19 and J is TRBJ2-2, with 8 bases aligning to TRBD2. The V gene's germline CDR1 is LNHDA and CDR2 SQIVND (reference sequence). The CDR3 runs 14 residues. V lost 8 bases and J lost 1; bases outside the gene matches: 3. The whole variable domain, remainder taken from reference TRBV19 and TRBJ2-2, is DGGITQSPKYLFRKEGQNVTLSCEQNLNHDAMYWYRQDPGQGLRLIYYSQIVNDFQKGDIAEGYSVSREKKESFPLTVTSAQKNPTAFYLCASRGGQNTGELFFGEGSRLTVL.